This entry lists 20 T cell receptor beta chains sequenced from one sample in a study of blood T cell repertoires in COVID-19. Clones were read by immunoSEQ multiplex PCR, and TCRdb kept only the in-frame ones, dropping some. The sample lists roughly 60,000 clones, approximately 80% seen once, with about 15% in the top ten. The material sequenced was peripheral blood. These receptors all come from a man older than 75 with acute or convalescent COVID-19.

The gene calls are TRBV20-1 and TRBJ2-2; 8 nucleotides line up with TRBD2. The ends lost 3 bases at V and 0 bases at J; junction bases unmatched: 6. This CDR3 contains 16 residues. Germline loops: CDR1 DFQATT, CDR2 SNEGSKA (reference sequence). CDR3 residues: CSASSAGAANTGELFF. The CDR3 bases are TGCAGTGCTAGTTCAGCGGGGGCCGCGAACACCGGGGAGCTGTTTTTT.

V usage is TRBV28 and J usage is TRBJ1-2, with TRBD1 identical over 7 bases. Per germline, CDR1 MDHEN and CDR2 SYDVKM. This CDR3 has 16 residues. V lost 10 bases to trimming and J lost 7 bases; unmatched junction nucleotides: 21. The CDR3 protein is CATLLPPSDRLGGYTF. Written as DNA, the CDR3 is TGTGCCACCCTCCTCCCCCCCTCGGACAGGTTAGGTGGCTACACCTTC.

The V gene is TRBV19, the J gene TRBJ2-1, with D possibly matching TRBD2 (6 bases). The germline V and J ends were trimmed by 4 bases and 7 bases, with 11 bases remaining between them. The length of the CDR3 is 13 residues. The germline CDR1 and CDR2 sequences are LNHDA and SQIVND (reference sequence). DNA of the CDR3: TGTGCCAGTAGTAGCGGGGAGAGAAATGAGCAGTTCTTC. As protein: CASSSGERNEQFF.

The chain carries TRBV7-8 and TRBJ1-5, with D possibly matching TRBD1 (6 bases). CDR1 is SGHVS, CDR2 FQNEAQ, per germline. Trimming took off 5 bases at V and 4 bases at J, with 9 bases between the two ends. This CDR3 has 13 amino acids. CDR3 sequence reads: CASSKQGNQPQHF. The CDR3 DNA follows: TGTGCCAGCAGCAAACAGGGAAATCAGCCCCAGCATTTT.

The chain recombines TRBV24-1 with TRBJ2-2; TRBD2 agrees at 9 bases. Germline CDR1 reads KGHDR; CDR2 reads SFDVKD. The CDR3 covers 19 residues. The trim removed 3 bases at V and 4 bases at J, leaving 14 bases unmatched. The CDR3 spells CATSDNTPRSGGLTGELFF. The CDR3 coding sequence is TGTGCCACCAGTGATAATACGCCCCGTAGCGGGGGCCTCACCGGGGAGCTGTTTTTT.

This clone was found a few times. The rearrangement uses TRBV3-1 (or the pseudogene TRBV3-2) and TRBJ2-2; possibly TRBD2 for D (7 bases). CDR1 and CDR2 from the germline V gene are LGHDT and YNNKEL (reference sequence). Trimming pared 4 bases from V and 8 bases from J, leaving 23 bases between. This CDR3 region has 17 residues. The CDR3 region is CASSLLAGAGFPGELFF. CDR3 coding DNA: TGTGCCAGCAGCCTTCTCGCGGGGGCAGGGTTTCCTGGGGAGCTGTTTTTT.

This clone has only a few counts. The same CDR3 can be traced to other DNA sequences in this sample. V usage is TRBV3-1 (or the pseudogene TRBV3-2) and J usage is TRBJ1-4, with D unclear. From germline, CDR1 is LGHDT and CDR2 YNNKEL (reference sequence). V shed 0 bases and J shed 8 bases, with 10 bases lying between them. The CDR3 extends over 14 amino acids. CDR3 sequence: CASSQDGLREKLFF. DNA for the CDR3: TGTGCCAGCAGCCAAGATGGACTGCGAGAAAAACTGTTTTTT.

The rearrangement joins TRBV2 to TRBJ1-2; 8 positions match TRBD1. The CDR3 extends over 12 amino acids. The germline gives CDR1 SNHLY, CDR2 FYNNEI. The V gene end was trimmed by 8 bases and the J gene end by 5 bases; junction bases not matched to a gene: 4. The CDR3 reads CASGGQGYGYTF. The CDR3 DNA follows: TGTGCCAGCGGCGGACAGGGATATGGCTACACCTTC. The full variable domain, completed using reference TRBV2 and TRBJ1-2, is EPEVTQTPSHQVTQMGQEVILRCVPISNHLYFYWYRQILGQKVEFLVSFYNNEISEKSEIFDDQFSVERPDGSNFTLKIRSTKLEDSAMYFCASGGQGYGYTFGSGTRLTVV.

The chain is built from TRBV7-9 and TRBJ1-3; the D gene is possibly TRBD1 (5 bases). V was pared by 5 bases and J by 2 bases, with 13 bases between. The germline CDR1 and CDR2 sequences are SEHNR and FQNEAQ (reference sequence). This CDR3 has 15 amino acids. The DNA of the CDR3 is TGTGCCAGCAGCCTTCTGACAGTCCCTGGAAACACCATATATTTT. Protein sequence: CASSLLTVPGNTIYF. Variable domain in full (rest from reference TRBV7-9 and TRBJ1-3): DTGVSQNPRHKITKRGQNVTFRCDPISEHNRLYWYRQTLGQGPEFLTYFQNEAQLEKSRLLSDRFSAERPKGSFSTLEIQRTEQGDSAMYLCASSLLTVPGNTIYFGEGSWLTVV.

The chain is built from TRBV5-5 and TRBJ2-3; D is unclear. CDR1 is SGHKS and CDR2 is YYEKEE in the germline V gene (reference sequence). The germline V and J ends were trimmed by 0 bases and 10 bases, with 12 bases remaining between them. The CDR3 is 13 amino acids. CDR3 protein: CASSLEESRAQYF. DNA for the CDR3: TGTGCCAGCAGCTTGGAGGAGAGCCGTGCGCAGTATTTT.

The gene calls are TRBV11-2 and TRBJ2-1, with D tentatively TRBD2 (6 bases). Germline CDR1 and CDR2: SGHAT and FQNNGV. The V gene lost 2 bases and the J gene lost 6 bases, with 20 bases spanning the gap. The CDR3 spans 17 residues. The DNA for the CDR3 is TGTGCCAGCAGCTTACGGCGCGGGGAGGTTGGTGGCAATGAGCAGTTCTTC. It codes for CASSLRRGEVGGNEQFF. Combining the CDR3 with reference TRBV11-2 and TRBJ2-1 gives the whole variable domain EAGVAQSPRYKIIEKRQSVAFWCNPISGHATLYWYQQILGQGPKLLIQFQNNGVVDDSQLPKDRFSAERLKGVDSTLKIQPAKLEDSAVYLCASSLRRGEVGGNEQFFGPGTRLTVL.

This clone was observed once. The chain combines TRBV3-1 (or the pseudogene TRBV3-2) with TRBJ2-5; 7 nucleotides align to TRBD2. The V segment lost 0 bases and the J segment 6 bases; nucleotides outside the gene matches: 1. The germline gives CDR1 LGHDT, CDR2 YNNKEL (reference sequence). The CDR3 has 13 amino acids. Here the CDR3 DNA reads TGTGCCAGCAGCCAAGAGGGGGGGAAGACCCAGTACTTC. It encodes CASSQEGGKTQYF.

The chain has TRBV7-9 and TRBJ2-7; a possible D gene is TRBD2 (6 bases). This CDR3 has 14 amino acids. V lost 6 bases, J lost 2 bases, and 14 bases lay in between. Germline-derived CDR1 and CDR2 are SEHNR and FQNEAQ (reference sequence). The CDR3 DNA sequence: TGTGCCAGCAGTTCTGCGGGGCTGGCCTACGAGCAGTACTTC. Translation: CASSSAGLAYEQYF.

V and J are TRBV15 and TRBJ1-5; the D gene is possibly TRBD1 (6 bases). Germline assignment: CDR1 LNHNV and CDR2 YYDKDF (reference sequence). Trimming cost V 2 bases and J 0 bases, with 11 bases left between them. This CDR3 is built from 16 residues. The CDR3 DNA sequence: TGTGCCACCAGCAGAAATAGACAGGTTAGCAATCAGCCCCAGCATTTT. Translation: CATSRNRQVSNQPQHF.

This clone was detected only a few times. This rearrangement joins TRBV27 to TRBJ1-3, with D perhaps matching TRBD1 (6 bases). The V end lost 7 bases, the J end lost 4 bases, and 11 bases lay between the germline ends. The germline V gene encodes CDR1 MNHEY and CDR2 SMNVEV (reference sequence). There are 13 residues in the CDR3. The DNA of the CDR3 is TGTGCCAGCACAACAGGGAGAGGAAACACCATATATTTT. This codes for CASTTGRGNTIYF.

The CDR3: CATSPTSPTDTQYF. The CDR3 region has the DNA TGTGCCACCTCCCCCACTAGCCCCACAGATACGCAGTATTTT. The chain carries TRBV28 and TRBJ2-3; D might be TRBD2 (6 bases). Germline CDR1 and CDR2: MDHEN and SYDVKM. This CDR3 has 14 residues. V dropped 10 bases and J dropped 2 bases, with 16 bases sitting between them.

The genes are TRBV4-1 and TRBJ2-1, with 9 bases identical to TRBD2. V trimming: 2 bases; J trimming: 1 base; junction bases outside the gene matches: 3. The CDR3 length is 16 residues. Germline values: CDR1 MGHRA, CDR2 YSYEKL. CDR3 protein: CASSQQRGASYNEQFF. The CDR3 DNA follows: TGCGCCAGCAGCCAACAGCGGGGGGCGTCCTACAATGAGCAGTTCTTC.

This chain's CDR3 is CASRRDSNEKLFF. Here the CDR3 DNA reads TGTGCCAGCAGACGGGACAGTAATGAAAAACTGTTTTTT. The J gene is TRBJ1-4, the V gene TRBV6-5, with 7 nucleotides matching TRBD1. Germline V gene sequence: CDR1 MNHEY, CDR2 SVGAGI. The ends lost 6 bases at V and 4 bases at J; junction bases unmatched: 2. The CDR3 is made up of 13 amino acids.

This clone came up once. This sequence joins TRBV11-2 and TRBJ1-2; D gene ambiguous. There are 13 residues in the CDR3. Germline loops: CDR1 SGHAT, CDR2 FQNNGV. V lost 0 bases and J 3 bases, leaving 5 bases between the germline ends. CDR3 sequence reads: CASSLERYYGYTF. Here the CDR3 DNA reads TGTGCCAGCAGCTTAGAGCGGTACTATGGCTACACCTTC.

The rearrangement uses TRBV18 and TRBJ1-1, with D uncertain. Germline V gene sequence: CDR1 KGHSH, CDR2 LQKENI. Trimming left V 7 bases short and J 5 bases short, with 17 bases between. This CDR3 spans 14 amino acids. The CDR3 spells CASFNPPGRTEAFF. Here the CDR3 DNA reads TGTGCCAGCTTCAACCCGCCGGGGAGAACTGAAGCTTTCTTT.